This T cell receptor (beta chain) was retrieved from a study of shared clonotypes between healthy human individuals. TCRdb's copy holds only in-frame clones and misses some; the assay was immunoSEQ multiplex PCR. The profile shows a few million clones, over 85% of them singletons. Study findings and constraints: On the whole, naive subsets had larger estimated richness than memory subsets had.

To note about this clone: Its antigen is still unknown.

CDR3 size: 16 residues. The V gene's germline CDR1 is KGHSH and CDR2 LQKENI. With 3 bases clipped from V and 4 bases from J, the junction kept 7 bases outside the gene matches. The naive CD8 subset, CD45RO-negative cells positively selected for CCR7, excluded terminally differentiated effector memory CD45RA+ cells. This receptor was obtained from a young man in good health. Some clones in this sample may be carry-over from other donors' samples. This rearrangement joins TRBV18 to TRBJ2-1; 9 bases fit TRBD2. The sequenced sample was naive CD8+ T cells from PBMCs. The CDR3 DNA reads as TGTGCCAGCTCACCGAGTCCAGGACTAGCGTACAATGAGCAGTTCTTC. Amino acids: CASSPSPGLAYNEQFF.